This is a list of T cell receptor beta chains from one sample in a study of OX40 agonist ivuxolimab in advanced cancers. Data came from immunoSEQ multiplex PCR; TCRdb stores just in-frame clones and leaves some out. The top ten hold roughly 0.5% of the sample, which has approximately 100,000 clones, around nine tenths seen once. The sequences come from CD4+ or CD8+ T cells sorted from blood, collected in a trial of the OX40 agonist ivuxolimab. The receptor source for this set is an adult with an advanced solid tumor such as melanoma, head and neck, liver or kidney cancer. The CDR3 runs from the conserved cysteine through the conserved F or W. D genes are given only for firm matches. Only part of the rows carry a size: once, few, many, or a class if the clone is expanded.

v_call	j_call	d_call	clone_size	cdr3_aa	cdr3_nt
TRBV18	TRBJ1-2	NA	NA	CASSPGPGGNYGYTF	TGTGCCAGCTCACCGGGGCCGGGGGGCAACTATGGCTACACCTTC
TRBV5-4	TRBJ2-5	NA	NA	CASSLSGVQETQYF	TGTGCCAGCAGCTTGTCGGGGGTTCAAGAGACCCAGTACTTC
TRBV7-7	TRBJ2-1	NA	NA	CASSSGRYNEQFF	TGTGCCAGCAGCTCAGGGAGGTACAATGAGCAGTTCTTC
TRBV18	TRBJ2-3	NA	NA	CASSPDTDTQYF	TGTGCCAGCTCACCTGACACAGATACGCAGTATTTT
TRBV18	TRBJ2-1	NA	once	CASSSRPGNEQFF	TGTGCCAGCTCATCGAGACCGGGCAATGAGCAGTTCTTC
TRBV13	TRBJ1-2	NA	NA	CASSLGRVYGYTF	TGTGCCAGCAGCTTGGGAAGGGTCTATGGCTACACCTTC
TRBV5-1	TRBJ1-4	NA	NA	CASSLATSGRAGKLFF	TGCGCCAGCAGCTTGGCCACTTCAGGCCGGGCCGGAAAACTGTTTTTT
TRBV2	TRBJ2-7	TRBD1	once	CASRLLRDSSYEQYF	TGTGCCAGCAGACTACTTCGGGACAGCTCCTACGAGCAGTACTTC
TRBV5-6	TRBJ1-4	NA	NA	CASSQQGSGEKLFF	TGTGCCAGCAGCCAACAGGGTTCGGGTGAAAAACTGTTTTTT
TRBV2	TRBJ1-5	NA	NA	CASSEAGGEIYQPQHF	TGTGCCAGCAGTGAAGCGGGGGGGGAGATTTATCAGCCCCAGCATTTT
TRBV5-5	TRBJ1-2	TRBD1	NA	CASSSPLGQGARRLEGYTF	TGTGCCAGCAGCTCCCCACTAGGACAGGGGGCGCGTAGGCTCGAGGGCTACACCTTC
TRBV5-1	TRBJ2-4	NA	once	CASSSPSGGNIQYF	TGCGCCAGCAGTAGTCCCTCAGGGGGGAACATTCAGTACTTC
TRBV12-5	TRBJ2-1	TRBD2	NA	CASGLARGGQFDNEQFF	TGTGCTAGTGGTTTGGCGCGGGGGGGCCAGTTCGACAATGAGCAGTTCTTC
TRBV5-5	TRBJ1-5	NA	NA	CASRPRDSYQPQHF	TGTGCCAGCAGGCCCCGGGACTCGTATCAGCCCCAGCATTTT
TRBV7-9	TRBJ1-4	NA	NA	CASTLKIPFTADEKLFF	TGTGCCAGCACCCTAAAAATTCCTTTTACGGCAGATGAAAAACTGTTTTTT
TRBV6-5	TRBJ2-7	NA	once	CASSLHGHEQYF	TGTGCCAGCAGTCTCCACGGACACGAGCAGTACTTC